Sequencing of this T cell receptor (beta chain) was carried out in a study of blood T cell repertoires in COVID-19. In the study overall: The United States, Italy and Spain supplied acute and convalescent COVID-19 samples. The cDNA or gDNA used as material had been derived from T cells, B-cell-depleted T cells, or PBMCs.

Deletions cut 4 bases from V and 4 bases from J, with 15 bases between. The germline V gene encodes CDR1 SGHKS and CDR2 YYEKEE (reference sequence). The CDR3 is 14 residues long. This clone was recorded a few times. In the authors' workflow: Reference gene primer amplification gave estimated nucleated cell counts. Measured with immunoSEQ multiplex PCR; TCRdb has only the in-frame clones, and not every one. V, J and clone size are those of that table, while D and trimming were read from the DNA. The top ten clones hold 3% to 4% of a sample with under 100,000 clones, 89% of them seen once. The TCR comes from a woman between 65 and 79 years old with acute or convalescent COVID-19. The sample comprised peripheral blood. The gene calls are TRBV5-5 and TRBJ2-7, with a tentative D call TRBD1 (6 bases). The CDR3 spells CASSGMGDRYEQYV. CDR3 sequence (DNA): TGTGCCAGCAGCGGGATGGGAGACAGGTACGAGCAGTACGTC.